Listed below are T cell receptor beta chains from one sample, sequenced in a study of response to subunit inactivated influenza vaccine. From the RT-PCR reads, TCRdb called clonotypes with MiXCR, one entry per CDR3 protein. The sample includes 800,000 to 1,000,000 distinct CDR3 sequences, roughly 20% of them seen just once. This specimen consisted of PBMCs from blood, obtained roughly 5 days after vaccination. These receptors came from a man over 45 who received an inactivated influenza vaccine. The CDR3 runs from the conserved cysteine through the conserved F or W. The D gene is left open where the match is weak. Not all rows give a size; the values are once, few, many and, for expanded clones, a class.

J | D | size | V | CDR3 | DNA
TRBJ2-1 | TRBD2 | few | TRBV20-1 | CSANPPLLRTSGWDEQFF | TGCAGTGCTAACCCCCCCCTACTGCGGACTAGCGGGTGGGATGAGCAGTTCTTC
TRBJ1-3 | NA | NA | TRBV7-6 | CASSHPTGVSSGNTIYF | TGTGCCAGCAGCCACCCGACCGGGGTCAGCTCTGGAAACACCATATATTTT
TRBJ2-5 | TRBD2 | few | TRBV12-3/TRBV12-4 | CASSKTSGGAETQYF | TGTGCCAGCAGTAAGACTAGCGGGGGTGCGGAGACCCAGTACTTC
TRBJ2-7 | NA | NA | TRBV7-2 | CASSFIGQTYEQYF | TGTGCCAGCAGCTTTATTGGACAGACCTACGAGCAGTACTTC
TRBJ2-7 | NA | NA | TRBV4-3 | CASSQDFGSYEQYF | TGCGCCAGCAGCCAAGATTTTGGGTCCTACGAGCAGTACTTC
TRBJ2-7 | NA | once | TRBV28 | CASSRSVPYEQYF | TGTGCCAGCAGCCGTAGCGTGCCCTACGAGCAGTACTTC
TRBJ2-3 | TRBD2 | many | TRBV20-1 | CSARGLAGVWDTQYF | TGCAGTGCTAGGGGACTAGCGGGAGTTTGGGATACGCAGTATTTT
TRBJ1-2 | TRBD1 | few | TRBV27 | CASSLSGTGISFSGYTF | TGTGCCAGCAGTTTATCTGGGACAGGGATTAGCTTCTCTGGCTACACCTTC
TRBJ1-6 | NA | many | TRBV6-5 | CASSYSIRVLNSPLHF | TGTGCCAGCAGTTACTCTATCAGGGTTCTAAATTCACCCCTCCACTTT
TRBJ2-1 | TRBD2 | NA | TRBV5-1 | CASRSGMAPNEQFF | TGCGCCAGCAGGAGCGGGATGGCCCCCAATGAGCAGTTCTTC
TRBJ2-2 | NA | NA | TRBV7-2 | CASSLPQGNTGELFF | TGTGCCAGCAGCTTACCACAGGGCAACACCGGGGAGCTGTTTTTT
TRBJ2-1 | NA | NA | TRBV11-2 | CASSLSISYNEQFF | TGTGCCAGCAGCTTGTCGATCTCCTACAATGAGCAGTTCTTC
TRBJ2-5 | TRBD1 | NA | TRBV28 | CASTSRGRGETQYF | TGTGCCAGCACCTCCAGGGGGCGAGGAGAGACCCAGTACTTC
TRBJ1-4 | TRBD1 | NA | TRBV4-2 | CASSLTRTGDEKLFF | TGTGCCAGCAGCCTCACCCGGACAGGCGATGAAAAACTGTTTTTT
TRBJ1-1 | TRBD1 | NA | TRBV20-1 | CSAKDRRTEAFF | TGCAGTGCTAAGGACAGGCGGACTGAAGCTTTCTTT
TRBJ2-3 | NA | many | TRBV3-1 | CASSQFLADSDTQYF | TGTGCCAGCAGCCAATTCCTAGCAGATTCAGATACGCAGTATTTT
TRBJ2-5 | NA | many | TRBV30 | CAWSGQGRAQYF | TGTGCCTGGAGTGGTCAGGGAAGGGCCCAGTACTTC
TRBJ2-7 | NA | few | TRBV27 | CASNKIYRGWF | TGTGCCAGCAACAAAATCTATAGGGGGTGGTTC
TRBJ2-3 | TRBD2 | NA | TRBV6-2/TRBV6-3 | CASSPFSGLAGDTQYF | TGTGCCAGCAGTCCCTTTTCTGGACTAGCGGGAGATACGCAGTATTTT
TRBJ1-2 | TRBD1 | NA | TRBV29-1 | CSVVQGYYGYTF | TGCAGCGTGGTACAGGGGTACTATGGCTACACCTTC
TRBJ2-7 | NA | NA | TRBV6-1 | CASSKGDSYEQYF | TGTGCCAGCAGCAAGGGGGATTCCTACGAGCAGTACTTC
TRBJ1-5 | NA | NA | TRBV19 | CASSARPGANNQPQHF | TGTGCCAGTAGCGCTCGCCCGGGGGCAAACAATCAGCCCCAGCATTTT
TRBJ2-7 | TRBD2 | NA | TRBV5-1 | CASGLGLAGYYEQYF | TGCGCCAGCGGCTTGGGACTAGCGGGTTACTACGAGCAGTACTTC
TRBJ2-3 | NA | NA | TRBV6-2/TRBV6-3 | CASRFLGSTDTQYF | TGTGCCAGCAGATTCCTCGGTAGCACAGATACGCAGTATTTT
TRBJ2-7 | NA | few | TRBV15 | CATSRESPGDEQYF | TGTGCCACCAGCAGAGAGAGCCCTGGGGACGAGCAGTACTTC
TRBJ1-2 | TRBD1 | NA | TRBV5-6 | CASSSLTGGVYGYTF | TGTGCCAGCAGCTCTTTGACAGGGGGCGTCTATGGCTACACCTTC
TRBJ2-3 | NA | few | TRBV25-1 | CASSVNRGGATDTQYF | TGTGCCAGCAGTGTCAACAGAGGGGGGGCCACAGATACGCAGTATTTT
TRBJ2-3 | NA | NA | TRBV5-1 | CASKKQASTDTQYF | TGCGCCAGCAAAAAACAAGCTAGCACAGATACGCAGTATTTT
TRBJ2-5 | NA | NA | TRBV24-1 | CATSDPRRGVGQETQYF | TGTGCCACCAGTGATCCTCGAAGGGGGGTCGGGCAAGAGACCCAGTACTTC
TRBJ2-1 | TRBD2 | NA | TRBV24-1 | CATSDRTSGVYNEQFF | TGTGCCACCAGTGATCGGACTAGCGGGGTTTACAATGAGCAGTTCTTC
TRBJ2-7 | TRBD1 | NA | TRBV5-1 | CASSPRQGREQYF | TGCGCCAGCAGCCCCCGACAGGGTCGCGAGCAGTACTTC
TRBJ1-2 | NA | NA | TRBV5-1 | CASSESGTFEDYGYTF | TGCGCCAGCAGCGAGTCCGGCACCTTTGAGGACTATGGCTACACCTTC
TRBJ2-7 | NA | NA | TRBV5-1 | CASSSQVSYEQYF | TGCGCCAGCAGCTCACAAGTCTCCTACGAGCAGTACTTC
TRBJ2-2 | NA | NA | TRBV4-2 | CASSQVAANTGELFF | TGTGCCAGCAGCCAAGTTGCCGCGAACACCGGGGAGCTGTTTTTT
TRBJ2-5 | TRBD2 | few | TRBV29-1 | CSVTYGTSGGETQYF | TGCAGCGTAACGTATGGGACTAGCGGAGGAGAGACCCAGTACTTC
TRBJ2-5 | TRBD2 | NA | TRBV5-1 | CASSRAGFDETQYF | TGCGCCAGCAGCAGAGCGGGGTTTGACGAGACCCAGTACTTC
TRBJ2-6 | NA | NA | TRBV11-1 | CASSLGVSRGLTTGANVLTF | TGTGCCAGCAGCTTAGGTGTGAGCAGGGGCCTTACAACTGGGGCCAACGTCCTGACTTTC
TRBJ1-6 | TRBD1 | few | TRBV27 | CASSRQGAGYSPLHF | TGTGCCAGCAGCCGACAGGGGGCGGGTTACTCACCCCTCCACTTT
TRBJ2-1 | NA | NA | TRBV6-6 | CASSVARNEQFF | TGTGCCAGCAGTGTGGCAAGGAATGAGCAGTTCTTC
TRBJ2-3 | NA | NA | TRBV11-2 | CASSLSVTQYF | TGTGCCAGCAGCTTATCGGTTACGCAGTATTTT
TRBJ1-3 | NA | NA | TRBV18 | CASSPSRMASGNTIYF | TGTGCCAGCTCACCAAGCCGGATGGCCTCTGGAAACACCATATATTTT
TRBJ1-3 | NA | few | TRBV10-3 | CAISAEIYGSGNTIYF | TGTGCCATCAGTGCGGAGATCTATGGGTCTGGAAACACCATATATTTT